This TCR beta chain originates from a study of T-cell reconstitution after alpha-beta-depleted transplantation in children (dated by TCRdb to the mid-2010s). Concerning the study at large: Using TCR repertoire profiling, the study quantitatively followed how T-cell immune reconstitution unfolded in children after TCRalphabeta/CD19-depleted allogeneic hematopoietic cell transplantation.

The method behind the library was PCR. The sequencer listed for this sample is Illumina HiSeq 2500. To normalize quantification of the TCRbeta repertoire, the TCR libraries were built with molecular barcoding that relied on unique molecular identifiers. TCRdb's own reprocessing of the public reads used fastp at Q25 and MiXCR and kept productive beta chains. Each entry merges the rows of one CDR3 protein and shows their most common DNA and genes. The sample records under 250,000 distinct CDR3 sequences, 6.6% of which are singletons. 5% to 6.5% of the sample belongs to the ten largest clones. This clonotype was observed many times. Its antigen is currently not known. Per-base qualities were not stored, and no clone one base away is much larger. What the work shows at the level of the full study, not this receptor alone: The frequencies of hyperexpanded clones fell over the following months, and after one year, T-cell counts and TCRbeta diversity were mostly attributed to newly produced T cells. The high TCRbeta diversity at day 60 in some patients was ascribed to recipient T cells and intrathymic progenitors that had survived conditioning. About two months after transplant, the apparently early recovery of alphabetaT-cell counts reportedly depended on just several hundred clones that had expanded rapidly and came from non-depleted graft cells.

Read against the paper, the sample's treatment or condition label means: allogeneic hematopoietic cell transplantation with graft depleted of TCRalphabeta T cells and CD19 B cells. The children who served as transplant recipients had been given grafts of TCRalphabeta/CD19-depleted allogeneic hematopoietic cells. Trimming takes 4 bases from V and 5 bases from J, and the germline ends sit 15 bases apart. From the cysteine up to the phenylalanine, the CDR3 has a length of 14 residues. Of the read, only the CDR3 DNA is kept; its 42 bases are in frame from base 1. Taken from the germline V gene, the CDR1 and CDR2 loops are SGDLS and YYNGEE.

Specimen: PBMCs, collected before TCRalphabeta/CD19-depleted stem cell transplant. The clonotype originates from a boy aged 2 to 10 with acute lymphoblastic leukemia, due to receive a stem cell transplant. This chain joins TRBV9 to TRBJ2-5; the D gene is perhaps TRBD2, from 6 matching bases. The CDR3 is CASSSPAGQETQYF. The nucleotide sequence is given as TGTGCCAGCAGCAGCCCGGCGGGGCAGGAGACCCAGTACTTC.